The entry that follows covers one T cell receptor (beta chain) sequence. Its antigen is as yet unknown. Trimming took 7 bases from V and 4 from J, leaving 17 bases between them. CDR1 SGDLS and CDR2 YYNGEE come from the germline V gene. CDR3 length: 15 residues. This sample was included in a study of T cell responses to AZD1222 COVID-19 vaccine. Whole-study results and caveats: The donors showed a predominance of white British ancestry and of females, with possible underestimation of clonal diversity. Baseline serostatus was positive in only a handful of AZD1222 recipients.

The assay was immunoSEQ multiplex PCR, and TCRdb's table has in-frame clones only and misses some. Here the sample spans about 120,000 clones, roughly 84% being singletons. Sample: peripheral blood, taken on day 0 of AZD1222 vaccination. This clonotype originated in an adult in good health. The rearrangement links TRBV9 to TRBJ1-4; the D gene is possibly TRBD1 (5 bases). This CDR3 is CASSEGDPYNEKLFF. CDR3 DNA: TGTGCCAGCTCCGAAGGGGATCCCTATAATGAAAAACTGTTTTTT.